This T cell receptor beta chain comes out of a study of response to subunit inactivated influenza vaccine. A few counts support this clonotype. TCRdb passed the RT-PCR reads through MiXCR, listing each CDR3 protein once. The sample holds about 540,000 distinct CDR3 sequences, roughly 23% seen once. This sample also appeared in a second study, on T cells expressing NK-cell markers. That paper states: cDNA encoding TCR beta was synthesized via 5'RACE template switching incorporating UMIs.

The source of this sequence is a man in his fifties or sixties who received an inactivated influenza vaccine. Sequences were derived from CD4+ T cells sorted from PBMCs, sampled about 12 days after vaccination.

In DNA form, the CDR3 reads TGCAGCGTTGGTCTGCGGGGGTGGGAGACCCAGTACTTC. The encoded protein is CSVGLRGWETQYF. The rearrangement links TRBV29-1 to TRBJ2-5, with 7 bases matching TRBD2. Germline CDR1 and CDR2: SQVTM and ANQGSEA. With V trimmed by 4 bases and J by 5 bases, 7 bases remained unmatched. The CDR3 totals 13 residues.